One and the same sample provided the 12 T cell receptor beta chains below, sequenced in a study of blood T cells in healthy people across ages. Then a second PCR, running roughly 7 to 11 cycles, was carried out with a sample-barcoded 5' primer and a J-beta primer mix. TCRdb redid the calling of the 5' RACE reads with MiXCR, one entry per CDR3 protein. The table includes over 1.5 million distinct CDR3 sequences, about 50% detected once. The sequencing sample was made of blood. The source is a woman aged 40 to 50 in good health.

The chain is built from TRBV18 and TRBJ1-2; possibly TRBD1 for D (5 bases). Germline CDR1 is KGHSH and CDR2 is LQKENI. CDR3 length equals 15 residues. V lost 6 bases and J 8 bases, leaving 22 bases between the germline ends. The CDR3 coding sequence is TGTGCCAGCTCGCCCGGTGGGGGGAGCATTTACGGCTACACCTTC. Its translation is CASSPGGGSIYGYTF.

The table lists this clonotype with a few counts. CDR3 protein: CATNGYTF. CDR3 coding DNA: TGTGCCACGAATGGCTACACCTTC. This sequence joins TRBV12-3 or TRBV12-4 and TRBJ1-2, with D hard to call. The CDR3 is made up of 8 amino acids. V was cut by 10 bases and J by 6 bases, with 3 bases left in between.

The chain links TRBV7-2 to TRBJ2-1; 7 bases are shared with TRBD1. Germline trimming cut 0 bases from V and 12 bases from J; bases unmatched to any gene: 8. The length of the CDR3 is 14 residues. Germline assignment: CDR1 SGHTA and CDR2 FQGNSA. CDR3 sequence reads: CASSLAGSGGLQFF. Written as DNA, the CDR3 is TGTGCCAGCAGCTTAGCGGGGTCAGGGGGTTTGCAGTTCTTC.

The table lists this clonotype with a few counts. V is TRBV4-1 and J is TRBJ2-7; TRBD2 agrees at 10 bases. The CDR3 consists of 15 residues. In germline, CDR1 is MGHRA, CDR2 YSYEKL. The J segment lost 4 bases and the V segment lost 0 bases, leaving 3 bases of the junction unmatched. CDR3 region: CASSQEDSGGYEQYF. CDR3 coding DNA: TGCGCCAGCAGCCAAGAGGATAGCGGGGGGTACGAGCAGTACTTC.

Comments on this clonotype: This could be a read error, since a much larger clone is one nucleotide away. The chain joins TRBV4-3 to TRBJ2-5; D remains unclear. This CDR3 contains 15 residues. The V and J ends lost 1 base and 11 bases respectively, with 20 bases between them. Germline V gene lookup returns CDR1 LGHNA and CDR2 YSLEER. CDR3 coding DNA: TGCGCCAGCAGCCAAGTAGCCGGACCATACAATGAGCAGTACTTC. Encoded protein: CASSQVAGPYNEQYF.

The chain links TRBV6-4 to TRBJ2-1; 8 bases are a match to TRBD2. J gave up 4 bases and V 3 bases, and 5 bases lay outside the gene matches. Germline loops: CDR1 MRHNA, CDR2 SNTAGT. The CDR3 runs 15 residues. The CDR3 DNA reads TGTGCCAGCAGTGAACGAGGACTAGCATACAATGAGCAGTTCTTC. Amino acid sequence: CASSERGLAYNEQFF.

This clonotype has ten or more counts. The rearrangement uses TRBV7-2 and TRBJ2-1; D remains ambiguous. V was trimmed by 5 bases and J by 8 bases, leaving 7 bases between them. CDR1 is SGHTA, CDR2 FQGNSA, per germline. This CDR3 contains 11 residues. CDR3 sequence: CASSPGYEQFF. The CDR3 nucleotides read TGTGCCAGCAGCCCAGGCTATGAGCAGTTCTTC.

This clonotype was seen once. The rearrangement links TRBV7-2 to TRBJ1-5, with D perhaps matching TRBD1 (5 bases). The CDR3 contains 15 residues. Germline V lookup: CDR1 SGHTA, CDR2 FQGNSA. Trimming took 4 bases from V and 5 from J, leaving 15 bases between them. The CDR3 region has the DNA TGTGCCAGCAGCTCCAGCTGGGGGTTTGATCAGCCCCAGCATTTT. This encodes CASSSSWGFDQPQHF.

V is TRBV6-5 and J is TRBJ2-3; a possible D gene is TRBD1 (5 bases). The V end lost 2 bases, the J end lost 5 bases, and 11 bases lay between the germline ends. Looked up from germline, CDR1 is MNHEY and CDR2 is SVGAGI. The CDR3 is 14 amino acids. CDR3 nucleotide sequence: TGTGCCAGCAGTTACCAGGGTATGGGAGATACGCAGTATTTT. It translates to CASSYQGMGDTQYF.

In its sample, this clonotype was seen once. J is TRBJ2-1 and V is TRBV7-6, with D perhaps TRBD2 (7 bases). V was shortened by 5 bases and J by 8 bases, with 16 bases between the two germline ends. CDR1 and CDR2 (germline): SGHVS, FNYEAQ. The CDR3 spans 14 residues. In nucleotides, the CDR3 is TGTGCCAGCAGCGCGAACAGGGCGGGGGATGAGCAGTTCTTC. Translating gives CASSANRAGDEQFF. The full variable domain, in which reference TRBV7-6 and TRBJ2-1 provide the parts outside the CDR3, is GAGVSQSPRYKVTKRGQDVALRCDPISGHVSLYWYRQALGQGPEFLTYFNYEAQQDKSGLPNDRFSAERPEGSISTLTIQRTEQRDSAMYRCASSANRAGDEQFFGPGTRLTVL.

The chain joins TRBV12-3 or TRBV12-4 to TRBJ1-4, with D maybe TRBD1 (5 bases). V was pared by 7 bases and J by 6 bases, with 15 bases between. The CDR3 extends over 14 amino acids. CDR3 protein: CASTLGGSDEKLFF. CDR3 DNA: TGTGCCAGCACCCTCGGGGGATCTGATGAAAAACTGTTTTTT.

The rearrangement links TRBV29-1 to TRBJ2-7, with D perhaps matching TRBD1 (5 bases). Per the germline V gene, CDR1 is SQVTM and CDR2 is ANQGSEA. V was clipped by 4 bases and J by 2 bases, with 9 bases between them. The CDR3 is 12 amino acids. The CDR3 is CSVVGAAYEQYF. For the CDR3, the DNA is TGCAGCGTTGTTGGGGCGGCCTACGAGCAGTACTTC.